The 21 T cell receptor beta chains below all came from one sample that was sequenced in a study of cytotoxic CD8 clonotypes in ibrutinib-treated CLL. Method: immunoSEQ multiplex PCR; TCRdb's copy keeps in-frame clones and lacks some. The sample holds approximately 45,000 clones; roughly 76% are singletons and the top ten take over 10%. The material was PBMCs, obtained after 12 months of ibrutinib treatment. These receptors were collected from a human donor with chronic lymphocytic leukemia.

This clone turned up a few times. CDR3 region: CASSSTGQGDSPLHF. The CDR3 DNA sequence: TGTGCCAGCAGCTCTACGGGACAGGGGGATTCACCCCTCCACTTT. The rearrangement links TRBV7-3 to TRBJ1-6; 11 positions agree with TRBD1. The CDR3 has 15 residues. V shed 4 bases, J shed 8 bases, and the junction held 4 bases outside the gene matches. CDR1 and CDR2 (germline): SGHTA, FQGTGA.

This clone occurred a few times. The chain employs TRBV6-5 and TRBJ1-6, with unresolved D. V was pared by 5 bases and J by 9 bases, with 11 bases between. CDR3 length: 13 amino acids. Germline values: CDR1 MNHEY, CDR2 SVGAGI. CDR3: CASSGREPSPLHF. CDR3 sequence (DNA): TGTGCCAGCAGTGGCCGCGAGCCTTCACCCCTCCACTTT.

V and J are TRBV19 and TRBJ1-2, with TRBD1 matching 8 bases. In germline, CDR1 is LNHDA, CDR2 SQIVND (reference sequence). Unmatched junction bases numbered 7, after V lost 3 bases and J lost 4 bases. The CDR3 is 15 residues long. The DNA for the CDR3 is TGTGCCAGTAGTATGTCCCAGGGGGCGTCCTATGGCTACACCTTC. Amino acid sequence: CASSMSQGASYGYTF.

This chain links TRBV12-5 with TRBJ1-5; 7 bases fit TRBD1. The CDR3 loop spans 16 amino acids. The J segment lost 0 bases and the V segment lost 1 base, leaving 3 bases of the junction unmatched. The V gene's germline CDR1 is LGHNT and CDR2 FRNRAP. The CDR3: CASGLDRGDSNQPQHF. In nucleotides, the CDR3 is TGTGCTAGTGGTTTGGACAGGGGCGATAGCAATCAGCCCCAGCATTTT.

The chain employs TRBV6-5 and TRBJ1-1; the D is unclear. The CDR3 consists of 9 residues. Germline V gene data show CDR1 as MNHEY and CDR2 as SVGAGI. The ends were cut back, 7 bases at V and 6 bases at J, with 3 bases in the middle. The CDR3 here is CASIPEAFF. The CDR3 DNA reads TGTGCCAGCATCCCTGAAGCTTTCTTT.

The chain recombines TRBV29-1 with TRBJ2-2; TRBD1 might be the D (5 bases). The CDR3 loop spans 13 amino acids. Germline V gives CDR1 SQVTM, CDR2 ANQGSEA. The V end was cut by 7 bases, the J end by 7 bases, with 16 bases between. The CDR3: CSGQTVWGGELFF. The CDR3 region has the DNA TGCAGCGGCCAGACAGTCTGGGGCGGGGAGCTGTTTTTT.

This clone was seen a handful of times. The rearrangement links TRBV5-1 to TRBJ1-4; the match to TRBD1 covers 10 bases. The CDR3 is 17 residues long. The V and J ends lost 4 bases and 3 bases, in that order; junction bases with no gene match: 9. Germline V lookup: CDR1 SGHRS, CDR2 YFSETQ. The CDR3 DNA reads TGCGCCAGCAGCCTGGAGACAGGGGGCGCGGCTAATGAAAAACTGTTTTTT. This encodes CASSLETGGAANEKLFF.

This clone was seen once. The V gene is TRBV2, the J gene TRBJ2-1; no reliable D call. Germline V gene sequence: CDR1 SNHLY, CDR2 FYNNEI. CDR3 length equals 13 residues. V lost 3 bases to trimming and J lost 10 bases, with 13 bases between them. In nucleotides, the CDR3 is TGTGCCAGCAGTGACCCCCCGGCTTTCGAGCAGTTCTTC. Protein product: CASSDPPAFEQFF.

This clone was detected a few times. The V and J genes are TRBV5-1 and TRBJ1-2; 9 nucleotides line up with TRBD1. V trimming: 4 bases; J trimming: 8 bases; junction bases outside the gene matches: 9. Germline lookup yields CDR1 SGHRS and CDR2 YFSETQ. This CDR3 is 14 amino acids long. The CDR3: CASSTRTGEAGYTF. The CDR3, as DNA: TGCGCCAGCAGCACCAGGACAGGGGAGGCCGGCTACACCTTC.

The V gene is TRBV7-2, the J gene TRBJ2-4; TRBD1 matches at 10 bases. CDR1 and CDR2 (germline): SGHTA, FQGNSA. The V and J ends lost 2 bases and 5 bases, in that order; junction bases with no gene match: 3. The CDR3 runs to 15 residues. CDR3 in amino acids: CASSLWGQGQNIQYF. The CDR3 DNA is TGTGCCAGCAGCTTATGGGGACAGGGGCAAAACATTCAGTACTTC.

The chain couples TRBV4-2 to TRBJ2-5, with 11 nucleotides matching TRBD2. V lost 1 base and J lost 4; bases outside the gene matches: 2. Germline CDR1 is LGHNA and CDR2 is YNFKEQ. This CDR3 region has 15 residues. The CDR3 DNA reads as TGTGCCAGCAGCCAAGGTCTAGCGGGGGGAGAGACCCAGTACTTC. This translates into CASSQGLAGGETQYF.

The chain combines TRBV5-1 with TRBJ1-1, with D perhaps TRBD1 (5 bases). Germline V CDR1 and CDR2: SGHRS, YFSETQ. The CDR3 is 15 residues long. V lost 4 bases to trimming and J lost 4 bases, with 17 bases between them. The CDR3 spells CASSPGRGPSTEAFF. The CDR3 nucleotides read TGCGCCAGCAGCCCGGGGAGGGGTCCGAGCACTGAAGCTTTCTTT.

This rearrangement joins TRBV2 to TRBJ1-3; D is ambiguous. Trimming left V 3 bases short and J 3 bases short, with 21 bases between. CDR3 size: 18 residues. The germline V gene encodes CDR1 SNHLY and CDR2 FYNNEI. Here the CDR3 DNA reads TGTGCCAGCAGTGATAAGTTGGGTGTTTCCTCCTTTGGAAACACCATATATTTT. Protein: CASSDKLGVSSFGNTIYF.

As DNA, the CDR3 is TGTGCCAGCAGCGTAGGGCGGAACACTGAAGCTTTCTTT. It yields the protein CASSVGRNTEAFF. The chain is built from TRBV9 and TRBJ1-1, with no clear D. Germline V gene sequence: CDR1 SGDLS, CDR2 YYNGEE. V dropped 0 bases and J dropped 1 base, with 4 bases sitting between them. The CDR3 loop spans 13 amino acids.

In DNA, the CDR3 is TGTGCCATCAGTGAGTCGAACAGGGGTGTCTACGAGCAGTACTTC. Translation: CAISESNRGVYEQYF. The rearrangement uses TRBV10-3 and TRBJ2-7, with 7 bases that match TRBD1. CDR1 and CDR2 (germline): ENHRY, SYGVKD. CDR3 length: 15 amino acids. With V trimmed by 0 bases and J by 3 bases, 5 bases remained unmatched.

The chain combines TRBV5-1 with TRBJ2-2; TRBD1 matches at 10 bases. This CDR3 spans 15 amino acids. V was pared by 4 bases and J by 0 bases, with 0 bases of the junction left unmatched. The germline CDR1 and CDR2 sequences are SGHRS and YFSETQ. The CDR3: CASSGTGANTGELFF. CDR3 nucleotide sequence: TGCGCCAGCAGCGGGACAGGGGCGAACACCGGGGAGCTGTTTTTT.

The chain combines TRBV7-3 with TRBJ1-6, with 9 bases aligning to TRBD1. The V and J ends lost 3 bases and 10 bases, in that order; junction bases with no gene match: 4. The germline CDR1 and CDR2 sequences are SGHTA and FQGTGA. The CDR3 contains 14 residues. The DNA of the CDR3 is TGTGCCAGCAGCTTTGGGACAGGGAGGTCACCCCTCCACTTT. This translates into CASSFGTGRSPLHF.

The chain links TRBV10-1 to TRBJ1-1; maybe TRBD1 (5 bases). The CDR3 totals 12 residues. The V end lost 0 bases, the J end lost 8 bases, and 7 bases lay between the germline ends. The V gene's germline CDR1 is WNHNN and CDR2 SYGVQD (reference sequence). The CDR3 sequence: CASSESGGEAFF. In nucleotides, the CDR3 is TGCGCCAGCAGTGAGTCGGGGGGAGAAGCTTTCTTT.

As DNA, the CDR3 is TGTGCCAGCAGTCTCAGGACCGGGGAGCTGTTTTTT. This sequence encodes CASSLRTGELFF. V usage is TRBV6-6 and J usage is TRBJ2-2; D gene uncertain. This CDR3 is 12 amino acids long. Trimming left V 5 bases short and J 5 bases short, with 6 bases between. Per germline, CDR1 MNHNY and CDR2 SVGAGI (reference sequence).

This sequence joins TRBV7-8 and TRBJ2-3; D is undetermined. The CDR3 sequence is 14 residues long. Per the germline V gene, CDR1 is SGHVS and CDR2 is FQNEAQ. Trimming took off 5 bases at V and 5 bases at J, with 14 bases between the two ends. The CDR3 loop is CASSRSRSIDTQYF. The CDR3, as DNA: TGTGCCAGCAGCCGTAGTCGGTCAATAGATACGCAGTATTTT.

This clone was detected once. The V call is TRBV7-2, the J call TRBJ1-1; D is unresolved. This CDR3 comprises 16 residues. Germline V gene lookup returns CDR1 SGHTA and CDR2 FQGNSA. V lost 1 base to trimming and J lost 0 bases, with 12 bases between them. Here the CDR3 DNA reads TGTGCCAGCAGCTTAGACAGAGTCCCCATGAACACTGAAGCTTTCTTT. Protein: CASSLDRVPMNTEAFF.